Given below is one T cell receptor (beta chain) in context. Its target antigen remains unknown. Base-call qualities are not available, and no considerably larger clone is one nucleotide away. The cohort was made up of roughly 670 healthy bone marrow donors. At the time of sampling, all cohort members were nominally healthy, though unrecorded immune exposures were likely present. The donor tested CMV seronegative and was one of the 352 seronegative cohort members. A peripheral blood sample was provided by each donor, and peripheral blood mononuclear cells were used for TCR beta sequencing. Genomic DNA was extracted from the blood cell samples with the Qiagen DNeasy Blood Extraction Kit. This record belongs to a study of cytomegalovirus exposure and HLA in healthy donors (dated by TCRdb to about 2017). About the study as a whole: An earlier analysis of 587 of the donors reported roughly 300 Gb of sequence data and 100 million to 120 million unique TCR beta sequences obtained from 180 million or so T cells. Approximately 330 gigabases of sequencing data and around 85 million unique TCR sequences made up an early release that covered over 550 HLA-typed donors. The genetic ancestry cluster associated with self-reported Caucasian donors included over 80% of the 398 genotyped donors. The study was designed to test whether signatures of past pathogen exposure could be identified by cataloging public T cell receptors. Using immunosequencing, the study profiled T cell repertoires from 666 subjects and related those repertoires to cytomegalovirus serostatus. A separate validation cohort of approximately 130 different subjects was used in addition to the roughly 670-subject first cohort. The study combined high-throughput TCR immunosequencing, statistical association of individual TCRs with disease status, and machine learning to predict cytomegalovirus infection status. A later analysis re-analyzed previously published TCR beta repertoires from 550 to 700 donors and added high-resolution HLA genotyping to study TCR occurrence patterns. Rather than using new phenotypic data, the later analysis identified candidate immune exposures from TCR beta sequences and from how often those sequences occurred across donors. An earlier analysis of around 580 of the donors used high-throughput TCR beta sequencing to judge whether each TCR beta V gene segment behaved as functional or pseudogenic. Donor age, sex, ethnicity and CMV serostatus were compiled together with the repertoire data. Genome-wide SNP genotypes for about 65% of the 666 donors were used in a later genetic analysis, which treated that subset as a discovery cohort. Every repertoire in the discovery cohort had been generated on one and the same sequencing platform. HLA typing covered class I and class II loci at four-digit resolution. The number of donors typed differed by locus, with 629-630 for A, B, C, DRB1 and DQB1, roughly 550 for DQA1, 600 to 610 for DPA1, and roughly 450 for DPB1. Because of strong linkage in the cohort, roughly five DR-DQ haplotypes were treated as single units for association and clustering. Across approximately 400 genotyped donors of the cohort, an average of 235,054 unique TCR beta nucleotide sequences per donor were sequenced, and roughly a sixth of those sequences were non-productive. What the authors observed across the whole study: Strong co-occurrence of HLA alleles, especially DR and DQ, made assigning TCR associations to individual alleles difficult. In a later analysis, some 18,000 TCR beta sequences were associated with specific HLA alleles at a false discovery rate of 0.05. In the study, approximately 160 TCR beta chains were listed as associated with cytomegalovirus. A later genetic analysis reported fewer N-insertions in productive TCRs among donors in an Asian-associated ancestry cluster than the approximately 670-donor mean. A further reported finding was that TCR beta sequences accurately predicted the HLA-A and HLA-B alleles for most subjects in the first cohort. It was suggested by the authors that the approach could potentially be generalized to other disease states and immunological phenotypes. Linkage disequilibrium might explain the correlated functional status among segregating V segments, but an unknown experimental factor could not be ruled out. Three of the identified cytomegalovirus-associated TCR beta chains were confirmed in vitro to be specific for cytomegalovirus antigens. The earlier analysis of around 600 of the donors excluded seventeen rarely observed V segments, including chromosome 9 orphons, because counts were too low. Because the 87-base-pair reads could not distinguish some IMGT-functional V segments, including TRBV6-2 and TRBV6-3, those segments were excluded. Because HLA typing was missing for some donors at each locus, association tests included only the typed subset. A later genetic analysis associated a missense DCLRE1C variant with V-gene and J-gene trimming of TCR beta chains, and an independent cohort replicated the association. Only TCR beta chains were sequenced in this cohort, and the absence of alpha or paired-chain data limited detectable features. A group of highly shared sequence variants was considered likely to be a technical artifact of the sequencing pipeline. The classifier was reported to diagnose cytomegalovirus status with high specificity and sensitivity in both the original cohort and the validation cohort. According to a later analysis, TCR association rates differed among HLA loci, with DRB1 alleles showing the most associated TCRs and HLA-C alleles showing the fewest. Compared with equally common non-associated chains, HLA-associated TCR beta chains in a later analysis were more clonally expanded and had lower generation probabilities. In an earlier analysis of about 550 of the donors, most TCR beta V segments were observed in productive rearrangements about 87% or about 30% of the time, broadly matching IMGT annotations. In a later analysis, several top co-occurrence clusters were reported to appear linked to parvovirus B19, influenza, CMV and Epstein-Barr virus. Most CMV-associated TCR beta chains appeared to be HLA-restricted in a later analysis, and the HLA associations seemed to be driven largely by CMV exposure. Sequencing depth was assumed to be roughly uniform across donors in the presence/absence analyses, though that assumption may not hold. For the cohort, immune exposure information was limited to CMV serostatus. While some public TCRs were present in many individuals, most TCR sequences turned up only very rarely across donors.

Libraries came from the immunoSEQ multiplex PCR assay. A mixture of 60 forward primers for TCR Vbeta segments and 13 reverse primers for TCR Jbeta segments was used in the multiplex PCR. The CDR3 region of rearranged TCR beta genes was amplified from genomic DNA by a multiplex PCR assay. The Illumina HiSeq System was used to sequence the amplified TCR beta libraries as 87-base-pair reads. Concerning the study's data processing: Across the 700 or so repertoires, a later analysis counted 60 million to 90 million unique TCR beta chains, 9.5 million to 12 million of which were shared by at least two donors. Raw reads were error-corrected and collapsed into unique sequences by a nearest-neighbor algorithm in which closely related sequences were merged to remove PCR and sequencing errors. CDR3 sequences were aligned to IMGT reference sequences to assign V, D and J gene segments. For a sequence to be retained, a match of at least six nucleotides was required to both a V gene segment and a J gene segment. A rearrangement counted as productive if the CDR3 had no stop codons and remained in frame with V and J, and every other rearrangement counted as non-productive. CDR3 was defined according to IMGT convention as the region running from the second conserved V-encoded cysteine to the conserved J-encoded phenylalanine. The earlier analysis of fewer than 700 of the donors excluded sequences that lacked an unambiguous match to a single V gene segment. An earlier analysis of 500 to 600 of the donors classified V segments as functional when productive rearrangements were above 56.7% and as segregating when the standard deviation between donors was above 5%. A statistical classification framework was developed to diagnose cytomegalovirus status using the catalog of TCR beta chain sequences. A later analysis assigned V and J genes by comparing TCR nucleotide sequences with IMGT/GENE-DB human TR gene sequences. Using the TCRdist pipeline, a later analysis assigned CDR3 sequences along with most-parsimonious VDJ recombination scenarios. In a later analysis, each TCR beta chain was defined by its CDR3 amino acid sequence together with its V-gene family, and reads without a unique V-gene family were excluded. To address suspected cross-contamination and a sequencing artifact, a later analysis removed 592 highly shared, low-generation-probability nucleotide sequences. For each public chain, a later analysis derived a clonal expansion index from normalized ranks of inferred template counts within each repertoire. In a later analysis, generation probabilities were computed using a VDJ recombination model fitted to out-of-frame rearrangements, and the results were checked against IGoR. A later analysis scored TCR-TCR, TCR-HLA and TCR-CMV co-occurrence with hypergeometric tests, applying a repertoire-size bias correction to TCR pairs. In a later analysis, false discovery rates were estimated by permuting HLA or CMV assignments 20 times. In a later analysis, co-occurring TCRs were grouped using DBSCAN, and TCRdist sequence similarity was added for clustering within HLA-allele-positive subsets. Repertoires with fewer than 30,000 or more than 120,000 public chains, plus five repertoires with anomalous nucleotide sharing, were excluded from co-occurrence clustering. Held by TCRdb, this immuneACCESS table contains in-frame sequences only and omits some clones. Under half of the omission traces to an unresolved V gene where checked; the cause of the rest is unknown. From that table come the V and J calls and clone size; the DNA was used to work out D and trimming. The sample data list some 170,000 clones, and about four fifths of these were observed just once. Together, the top ten hold 2.5% to 3% of the sample.

The CDR3, cysteine through phenylalanine, is 16 amino acids long. Just the 48-base CDR3 DNA is kept, in frame starting at base 1. Trimmed from V: 6 bases; trimmed from J: 0 bases; junction bases lacking a gene match: 6. The germline V gene (reference sequence) sets CDR1 to LNHNV and CDR2 to YYDKDF. The sample was PBMCs. The origin of this receptor is a female donor in good health and CMV-seronegative. This receptor chain uses TRBV15 and TRBJ1-3; 9 middle bases align to TRBD1. The nucleotide sequence reads as follows: TGTGCCACCAGTAGGACAGGGGCAAGCTCTGGAAACACCATATATTTT. It specifies CATSRTGASSGNTIYF.